These 12 T cell receptor beta chains share one sample of origin, sequenced in a study of T cell responses to AZD1222 COVID-19 vaccine. Libraries were prepared by immunoSEQ multiplex PCR; TCRdb keeps only in-frame clonotypes and omits some of them. The sample records 97,000 or so clones, roughly nine tenths being singletons. The sequencing used peripheral blood, collected 28 days after the second AZD1222 dose. Receptors were obtained from an adult who received the AZD1222 COVID-19 vaccine.

The rearrangement links TRBV11-2 to TRBJ1-2; D unclear. Germline V gene lookup returns CDR1 SGHAT and CDR2 FQNNGV. Trimming removed 0 bases at V and 6 bases at J, with 11 bases between. This CDR3 comprises 14 residues. CDR3 sequence: CASSLEVVGNGYTF. CDR3 DNA: TGTGCCAGCAGCTTAGAGGTGGTGGGCAATGGCTACACCTTC.

The chain combines TRBV6-1 with TRBJ1-1; D call uncertain. Trimming left V 0 bases short and J 10 bases short, with 21 bases between. Germline CDR1 reads MNHNS; CDR2 reads SASEGT. The CDR3 is 16 residues long. CDR3 in amino acids: CASSEALGGELGRAFF. The CDR3 nucleotides are TGTGCCAGCAGTGAAGCGCTAGGTGGGGAGCTTGGGAGAGCTTTCTTT.

The count of this clone is one. The chain links TRBV5-1 to TRBJ2-7; 13 bases line up with TRBD2. V lost 3 bases to trimming and J lost 2 bases; unmatched junction nucleotides: 5. Germline CDR1 SGHRS, CDR2 YFSETQ. The CDR3 is 16 residues long. CDR3 nucleotides: TGCGCCAGCAGCTACGGACTAGCGGGAGTTCCCTACGAGCAGTACTTC. Protein: CASSYGLAGVPYEQYF. Complete variable domain (other parts from reference TRBV5-1 and TRBJ2-7): KAGVTQTPRYLIKTRGQQVTLSCSPISGHRSVSWYQQTPGQGLQFLFEYFSETQRNKGNFPGRFSGRQFSNSRSEMNVSTLELGDSALYLCASSYGLAGVPYEQYFGPGTRLTVT.

V is TRBV7-9 and J is TRBJ2-5, with D unresolved. V lost 4 bases and J lost 4, with 4 bases in between. The length of the CDR3 is 11 residues. Germline assignment: CDR1 SEHNR and CDR2 FQNEAQ (reference sequence). CDR3 protein: CASSSRETQYF. Written as DNA, the CDR3 is TGTGCCAGCAGCTCCCGAGAGACCCAGTACTTC. Variable domain in full (rest from reference TRBV7-9 and TRBJ2-5): DTGVSQNPRHKITKRGQNVTFRCDPISEHNRLYWYRQTLGQGPEFLTYFQNEAQLEKSRLLSDRFSAERPKGSFSTLEIQRTEQGDSAMYLCASSSRETQYFGPGTRLLVL.

The J gene is TRBJ1-3, the V gene TRBV29-1; D might be TRBD1 (5 bases). Germline V CDR1 and CDR2: SQVTM, ANQGSEA. The CDR3 extends over 12 amino acids. Trimming removed 7 bases at V and 3 bases at J, with 10 bases between. The CDR3 DNA follows: TGCAGCGCCGGCGGGGGTGGAAACACCATATATTTT. Encoded protein: CSAGGGGNTIYF.

Concerning this clone: At one boundary the junction diverges from the germline segment, which might be a read error. The chain joins TRBV6-1 to TRBJ1-6, with 10 nucleotides matching TRBD1. CDR3 size: 18 residues. CDR1 MNHNS and CDR2 SASEGT come from the germline V gene. The CDR3 bases are TGTGCCAGCAGTGAAGATACGGGACAGGGGATTTATAATTCACCCTTCCACTTT. Its translation is CASSEDTGQGIYNSPFHF.

The genes are TRBV5-6 and TRBJ2-1; D is undetermined. Trimming left V 1 base short and J 3 bases short, with 11 bases between. Germline V CDR1 and CDR2: SGHDT, YYEEEE. The CDR3 contains 15 residues. The CDR3 here is CASSLMENLYNEQFF. The CDR3 coding sequence is TGTGCCAGCAGCTTGATGGAGAACCTCTACAATGAGCAGTTCTTC. The full variable domain, in which reference TRBV5-6 and TRBJ2-1 provide the parts outside the CDR3, is DAGVTQSPTHLIKTRGQQVTLRCSPKSGHDTVSWYQQALGQGPQFIFQYYEEEERQRGNFPDRFSGHQFPNYSSELNVNALLLGDSALYLCASSLMENLYNEQFFGPGTRLTVL.

This chain connects TRBV29-1 to TRBJ1-4; weak D call: TRBD1 (5 bases). The ends were cut back, 2 bases at V and 8 bases at J, with 15 bases in the middle. The germline CDR1 and CDR2 sequences are SQVTM and ANQGSEA. There are 14 residues in the CDR3. The CDR3 sequence is CSVELSHGDEKLFF. The CDR3 DNA follows: TGCAGCGTTGAACTATCACACGGGGACGAAAAACTGTTTTTT.

V usage is TRBV28 and J usage is TRBJ1-2; possibly TRBD1 for D (5 bases). Germline V gene data show CDR1 as MDHEN and CDR2 as SYDVKM. V was pared by 4 bases and J by 2 bases, with 8 bases between. This CDR3 is built from 13 residues. CDR3 loop: CASSWDANYGYTF. In DNA form, the CDR3 reads TGTGCCAGCAGTTGGGACGCAAACTATGGCTACACCTTC.

V gene TRBV6-1 combines with J gene TRBJ2-2; D not resolved. Trimming pared 3 bases from V and 7 bases from J, leaving 3 bases between. There are 11 residues in the CDR3. CDR1 MNHNS and CDR2 SASEGT come from the germline V gene. The CDR3 coding sequence is TGTGCCAGCAGTGACGGCGGGGAGCTGTTTTTT. Translation gives CASSDGGELFF.

This chain uses TRBV9 with TRBJ1-6; possibly TRBD1 for D (6 bases). The germline V gene encodes CDR1 SGDLS and CDR2 YYNGEE. This CDR3 has 14 residues. Trimming removed 4 bases from V and 6 bases from J, with 11 bases in between. In DNA form, the CDR3 reads TGTGCCAGCAGCCAGACAGGCACTAATTCACCCCTCCACTTT. Residues: CASSQTGTNSPLHF.

This chain connects TRBV10-3 to TRBJ2-1, with D perhaps matching TRBD1 or TRBD2 (10 bases each). V was pared by 2 bases and J by 7 bases, with 33 bases between. There are 21 residues in the CDR3. From germline, CDR1 is ENHRY and CDR2 SYGVKD. The CDR3 is CAISEPFPGQGRLAGANEQFF. As DNA, the CDR3 is TGTGCCATCAGTGAGCCCTTCCCGGGACAGGGGAGGCTAGCGGGAGCTAATGAGCAGTTCTTC.